Following are 21 T cell receptor beta chains from one sample sequenced in a study of a mutant IDH1 vaccine in newly diagnosed glioma. Antigens for these TCRs are unknown. Profiling relied on immunoSEQ multiplex PCR, and the TCRdb table lists in-frame clones only, not all of them. The sample records 40,000 to 50,000 clones, roughly nine tenths being singletons. Time point in this sample: week 35, safety follow-up. Topical imiquimod was applied with each vaccine dose, which held 300 ug of mutant IDH1 20-mer peptide. The sample in question was PBMCs, obtained from a glioma patient whose treatment included an IDH1 peptide vaccine. These receptors came from a middle-aged man with glioma.

The genes are TRBV15 and TRBJ2-5; D remains unclear. The ends were cut back, 1 base at V and 5 bases at J, with 17 bases in the middle. CDR3 size: 16 residues. Germline CDR1 is LNHNV and CDR2 is YYDKDF (reference sequence). The CDR3 reads CATSRVYLQVDETQYF. For the CDR3, the DNA is TGTGCCACCAGCAGAGTTTACCTTCAGGTGGATGAGACCCAGTACTTC. The full variable domain, with the rest looked up from reference TRBV15 and TRBJ2-5, is DAMVIQNPRYQVTQFGKPVTLSCSQTLNHNVMYWYQQKSSQAPKLLFHYYDKDFNNEADTPDNFQSRRPNTSFCFLDIRSPGLGDTAMYLCATSRVYLQVDETQYFGPGTRLLVL.

With regard to this clone: Other DNA sequences in the same sample also yield this CDR3. This chain joins TRBV6-6 and TRBJ2-7, with D tentatively TRBD1 or TRBD2 (5 bases each). CDR1 MNHNY and CDR2 SVGAGI come from the germline V gene (reference sequence). V dropped 11 bases and J dropped 3 bases, with 14 bases sitting between them. The CDR3 runs to 12 residues. The DNA for the CDR3 is TGTGCCTCCAGCCGGGACGGCTACGAGCAGTACTTC. It encodes CASSRDGYEQYF.

The chain combines TRBV5-6 with TRBJ2-1; 13 nucleotides align to TRBD2. This CDR3 comprises 15 residues. The germline V gene encodes CDR1 SGHDT and CDR2 YYEEEE. The trim removed 5 bases at V and 5 bases at J, leaving 4 bases unmatched. In nucleotides, the CDR3 is TGTGCCAGCAGTTTTGGACTAGCGGGAGACAATGAGCAGTTCTTC. Translated, it gives CASSFGLAGDNEQFF.

The V and J genes are TRBV29-1 and TRBJ2-1; D unclear. This CDR3 is built from 12 residues. The V end was cut by 6 bases, the J end by 5 bases, with 11 bases between. Germline lookup yields CDR1 SQVTM and CDR2 ANQGSEA. CDR3 sequence reads: CSVPLANNEQFF. The CDR3 nucleotides are TGCAGCGTCCCGCTGGCCAACAATGAGCAGTTCTTC.

The chain is built from TRBV16 and TRBJ2-5, with a weak D call TRBD1 (6 bases). Trimming stripped 4 bases from V and 5 bases from J, with 14 bases between. The CDR3 is 14 amino acids. The germline gives CDR1 KGHSY, CDR2 FQNENV. The CDR3 spells CASSRRTVMETQYF. CDR3 DNA: TGTGCCAGCAGCCGAAGGACAGTGATGGAGACCCAGTACTTC.

This clone was found once. This sequence joins TRBV9 and TRBJ2-7; 7 nucleotides line up with TRBD2. J lost 0 bases, V lost 2 bases, and 8 bases had no gene match. In germline, CDR1 is SGDLS, CDR2 YYNGEE. This CDR3 comprises 16 residues. The DNA of the CDR3 is TGTGCCAGCAGCGTCTCCGGACTAGTTGGCTCCTACGAGCAGTACTTC. Its protein is CASSVSGLVGSYEQYF.

Written as DNA, the CDR3 is TGTGCCAGCAGTTACTCGGTTCATCGACAAGGCTACACCTTC. Its protein is CASSYSVHRQGYTF. J is TRBJ1-2 and V is TRBV6-5; no clear D. CDR3 size: 14 residues. Germline-derived CDR1 and CDR2 are MNHEY and SVGAGI. Trimming left V 0 bases short and J 8 bases short, with 13 bases between.

This rearrangement joins TRBV5-4 to TRBJ2-2, with TRBD2 matching over 11 bases. V was clipped by 0 bases and J by 6 bases; unmatched bases: 1. CDR1 and CDR2 from the germline V gene are SGHNT and YYREEE (reference sequence). CDR3 length equals 15 residues. The CDR3 DNA reads TGTGCCAGCAGCTTGGATAGCGGGGGGGCCGGGGAGCTGTTTTTT. This gives the protein CASSLDSGGAGELFF.

V and J are TRBV9 and TRBJ2-2; a weak D match, TRBD1 (5 bases). Germline-derived CDR1 and CDR2 are SGDLS and YYNGEE. Trimming left V 0 bases short and J 2 bases short, with 11 bases between. CDR3 length equals 16 residues. The chain's CDR3 is CASSVARAFNTGELFF. The CDR3 region has the DNA TGTGCCAGCAGCGTAGCCAGGGCGTTTAACACCGGGGAGCTGTTTTTT.

The genes are TRBV5-1 and TRBJ2-1; 8 positions agree with TRBD2. Germline V CDR1 and CDR2: SGHRS, YFSETQ. V was clipped by 1 base and J by 8 bases; unmatched bases: 8. This CDR3 has 15 amino acids. The CDR3 is CASSLRTSPVDEQFF. CDR3 in DNA: TGCGCCAGCAGCTTGAGGACTAGCCCAGTGGATGAGCAGTTCTTC. The variable domain in full, completed from reference TRBV5-1 and TRBJ2-1, reads KAGVTQTPRYLIKTRGQQVTLSCSPISGHRSVSWYQQTPGQGLQFLFEYFSETQRNKGNFPGRFSGRQFSNSRSEMNVSTLELGDSALYLCASSLRTSPVDEQFFGPGTRLTVL.

The chain links TRBV6-5 to TRBJ2-3; 7 bases line up with TRBD1. Germline V lookup: CDR1 MNHEY, CDR2 SVGAGI. The CDR3 is 13 residues long. Losses at the gene ends were 6 bases for V and 4 bases for J; bases not matched to a gene: 4. This CDR3 is CASRLTGADTQYF. The CDR3, as DNA: TGTGCCAGCAGACTTACAGGGGCAGATACGCAGTATTTT.

V usage is TRBV2 and J usage is TRBJ1-2; D is uncertain. Germline-derived CDR1 and CDR2 are SNHLY and FYNNEI. This CDR3 comprises 12 residues. Between the trimmed V and J ends, which lost 6 bases and 7 bases, there was a span of 12 bases. CDR3 residues: CASRDTSSGYTF. Written as DNA, the CDR3 is TGTGCCAGCAGGGATACATCCTCTGGCTACACCTTC.

The chain recombines TRBV6-1 with TRBJ2-7; 15 nucleotides agree with TRBD2. Germline V gene sequence: CDR1 MNHNS, CDR2 SASEGT. This CDR3 comprises 18 residues. Trimming cost V 3 bases and J 6 bases; bases outside gene matches: 12. The CDR3 nucleotides are TGTGCCAGCAGTGATACTCGGACTAGCGGGAGGGCCGAGGGCGAGCAGTACTTC. Amino acid sequence: CASSDTRTSGRAEGEQYF.

Only one count was recorded for this clone. The chain employs TRBV28 and TRBJ1-2; possible D gene TRBD1, 5 bases. Germline V CDR1 and CDR2: MDHEN, SYDVKM. V lost 7 bases, J lost 4 bases, and 13 bases lay in between. The length of the CDR3 is 13 residues. CDR3: CASTMTDLYGYTF. In DNA, the CDR3 is TGTGCCAGCACCATGACAGACCTCTATGGCTACACCTTC.

This chain connects TRBV5-4 to TRBJ2-3; D not certain. Germline V CDR1 and CDR2: SGHNT, YYREEE (reference sequence). Trimming stripped 0 bases from V and 2 bases from J, with 7 bases between. This CDR3 comprises 14 residues. CDR3 protein: CASSLEPHTDTQYF. In nucleotides, the CDR3 is TGTGCCAGCAGCTTGGAGCCGCACACAGATACGCAGTATTTT.

This clone was counted between two and nine times. The gene calls are TRBV19 and TRBJ2-1, with 8 positions matching TRBD2. Germline CDR1 LNHDA, CDR2 SQIVND (reference sequence). V gave up 2 bases and J gave up 0 bases; unmatched junction bases: 12. The CDR3 consists of 19 residues. CDR3 amino acids: CASSIRRAGAYSSYNEQFF. The CDR3 DNA follows: TGTGCCAGTAGTATAAGGCGAGCGGGGGCGTATAGCTCCTACAATGAGCAGTTCTTC.

The chain links TRBV29-1 to TRBJ1-2; TRBD1 aligns across 7 bases. The CDR3 covers 14 residues. V lost 4 bases, J lost 8 bases, and 13 bases stayed unmatched. Germline-derived CDR1 and CDR2 are SQVTM and ANQGSEA. The CDR3 DNA follows: TGCAGCGTTGCCACAGGGGAGCCCAATAGGGGCTACACCTTC. Protein product: CSVATGEPNRGYTF.

This clone was detected only once. The chain is built from TRBV19 and TRBJ1-1; no clear D gene. Germline V gene sequence: CDR1 LNHDA, CDR2 SQIVND (reference sequence). This CDR3 spans 13 amino acids. Trimming cost V 5 bases and J 0 bases, with 7 bases left between them. DNA of the CDR3: TGTGCCAGTAGTCTCCATCTGAACACTGAAGCTTTCTTT. It translates to CASSLHLNTEAFF. The whole variable domain, remainder taken from reference TRBV19 and TRBJ1-1, is DGGITQSPKYLFRKEGQNVTLSCEQNLNHDAMYWYRQDPGQGLRLIYYSQIVNDFQKGDIAEGYSVSREKKESFPLTVTSAQKNPTAFYLCASSLHLNTEAFFGQGTRLTVV.

This clone turned up a few times. The V call is TRBV5-1, the J call TRBJ1-1, with 9 bases aligning to TRBD1. V lost 5 bases and J lost 4; bases outside the gene matches: 6. The CDR3 runs to 14 residues. In germline, CDR1 is SGHRS, CDR2 YFSETQ. Written as DNA, the CDR3 is TGCGCCAGCAGGGGACAGGGTGATAGCACTGAAGCTTTCTTT. Protein sequence: CASRGQGDSTEAFF.

The V and J genes are TRBV6-5 and TRBJ2-4, with 7 bases aligning to TRBD1. Germline loops: CDR1 MNHEY, CDR2 SVGAGI. The CDR3 loop spans 14 amino acids. The junction had 9 bases not matched to a gene; V was cut back by 5 bases and J by 8 bases. This CDR3 is CASSKTGFSDIQYF. CDR3 DNA: TGTGCCAGCAGTAAGACAGGGTTTTCAGACATTCAGTACTTC.

In its sample, this clone was seen once. The chain employs TRBV28 and TRBJ2-7; D gene ambiguous. The ends were cut back, 6 bases at V and 2 bases at J, with 14 bases in the middle. This CDR3 spans 14 amino acids. Germline V lookup: CDR1 MDHEN, CDR2 SYDVKM. For the CDR3, the DNA is TGTGCCAGCAGCCCGGCGGCGGAACCCTACGAGCAGTACTTC. Amino acids: CASSPAAEPYEQYF.